A selection of T cell receptor beta chains follows, all from one sample in a study of lymphopenia after photon versus proton radiotherapy. The protocol was immunoSEQ multiplex PCR, while the TCRdb copy is restricted to in-frame clones and leaves out a portion. The sample holds 150,000 to 200,000 clones, roughly nine tenths seen once. The specimen was peripheral blood, collected from a patient treated with photon-based radiotherapy. The receptors stem from a middle-aged man with gastric cancer. Each CDR3 is given without its conserved first and last residue.

CDR3: ASSPIGQGRTEAF; V: TRBV18; J: TRBJ1-1
CDR3: ASSLDRGSYEQY; V: TRBV23-1; J: TRBJ2-7
CDR3: ASSIGDRGTEAF; V: TRBV19; J: TRBJ1-1
CDR3: ASSGQYNQPQH; V: TRBV18; J: TRBJ1-5
CDR3: AWRSGPNTGELF; V: TRBV30; J: TRBJ2-2
CDR3: ASSRFSYGYT; V: TRBV28; J: TRBJ1-2
CDR3: ASSESSGGSNQPQH; V: TRBV10-1; J: TRBJ1-5
CDR3: AASSRAGVYGYT; V: TRBV19; J: TRBJ1-2
CDR3: ASTPIGAVTYNEQF; V: TRBV19; J: TRBJ2-1
CDR3: ASSSGLFGYT; V: TRBV6-5; J: TRBJ1-2
CDR3: ASSGAFGGNEKLF; V: TRBV28; J: TRBJ1-4